The clone carrying this TCR beta chain was detected once. The data were taken from a study of blood T cell repertoires in COVID-19. For the study at large: Some COVID-19 samples were acute and others convalescent; all came from the United States, Italy and Spain. In each case, the material was cDNA or gDNA derived from T cells, B-cell-depleted T cells, or PBMCs.

As processed by the authors: Estimation of nucleated cell counts was performed using reference gene primer amplification. Sequencing used immunoSEQ multiplex PCR; TCRdb keeps in-frame clones, though not all of them. V and J calls and clone size follow that table, whereas D and trimming were derived from the DNA. The sample contains more than 150,000 clones, around 94% of which appear only once. CDR1 is SGDLS and CDR2 is YYNGEE in the germline V gene. J was trimmed by 8 bases and V by 4 bases; bases with no gene match: 8. The length of the CDR3 is 14 residues. This sequence originates from a man between 25 and 39 years old with COVID-19, enrolled during active disease. Sequenced sample: peripheral blood. This chain uses TRBV9 with TRBJ2-4; 8 nucleotides align to TRBD1. Here the CDR3 DNA reads TGTGCCAGCAGCCCGGTGGACAGGGCTGACATTCAGTACTTC. Its protein is CASSPVDRADIQYF. The full variable domain, with the rest looked up from reference TRBV9 and TRBJ2-4, is DSGVTQTPKHLITATGQRVTLRCSPRSGDLSVYWYQQSLDQGLQFLIQYYNGEERAKGNILERFSAQQFPDLHSELNLSSLELGDSALYFCASSPVDRADIQYFGAGTRLSVL.